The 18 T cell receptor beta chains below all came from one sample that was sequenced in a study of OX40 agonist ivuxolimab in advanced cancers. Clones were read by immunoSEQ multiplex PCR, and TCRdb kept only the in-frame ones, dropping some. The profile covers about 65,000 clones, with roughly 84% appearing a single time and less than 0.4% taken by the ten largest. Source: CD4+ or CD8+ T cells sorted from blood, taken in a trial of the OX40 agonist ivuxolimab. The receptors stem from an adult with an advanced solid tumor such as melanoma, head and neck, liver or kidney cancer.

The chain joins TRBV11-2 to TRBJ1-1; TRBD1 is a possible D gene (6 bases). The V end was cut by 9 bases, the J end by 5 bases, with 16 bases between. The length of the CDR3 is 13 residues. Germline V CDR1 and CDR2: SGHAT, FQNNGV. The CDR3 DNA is TGTGCCAGTGCAGGGACAAGTGAGACTGAAGCTTTCTTT. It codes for CASAGTSETEAFF. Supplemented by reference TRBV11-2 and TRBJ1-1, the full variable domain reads EAGVAQSPRYKIIEKRQSVAFWCNPISGHATLYWYQQILGQGPKLLIQFQNNGVVDDSQLPKDRFSAERLKGVDSTLKIQPAKLEDSAVYLCASAGTSETEAFFGQGTRLTVV.

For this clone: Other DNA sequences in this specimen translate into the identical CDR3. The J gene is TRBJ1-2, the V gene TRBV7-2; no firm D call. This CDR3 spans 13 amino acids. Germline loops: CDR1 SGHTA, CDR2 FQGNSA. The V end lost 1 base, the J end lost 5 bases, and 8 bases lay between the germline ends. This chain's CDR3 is CASSLEPVYGYTF. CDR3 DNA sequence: TGTGCCAGCAGCTTAGAGCCAGTTTATGGCTACACCTTC.

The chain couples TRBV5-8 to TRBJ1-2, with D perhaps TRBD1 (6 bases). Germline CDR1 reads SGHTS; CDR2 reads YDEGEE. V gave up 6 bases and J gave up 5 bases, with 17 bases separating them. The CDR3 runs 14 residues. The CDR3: CASNPGRGDYGYTF. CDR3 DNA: TGTGCCAGCAACCCTGGCAGGGGCGATTATGGCTACACCTTC.

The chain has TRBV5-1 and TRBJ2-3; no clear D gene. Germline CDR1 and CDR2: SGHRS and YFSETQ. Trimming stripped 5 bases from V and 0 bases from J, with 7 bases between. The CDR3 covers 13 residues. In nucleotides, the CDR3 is TGCGCCAGCAGGGTCTTTAGCACAGATACGCAGTATTTT. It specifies CASRVFSTDTQYF.

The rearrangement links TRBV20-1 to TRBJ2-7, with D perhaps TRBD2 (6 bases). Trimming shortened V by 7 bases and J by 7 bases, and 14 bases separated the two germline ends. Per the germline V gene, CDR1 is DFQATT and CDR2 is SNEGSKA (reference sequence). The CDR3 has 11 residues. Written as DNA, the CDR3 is TGCAGTGTCGGGGACTTTCGAGAGCAGTACTTC. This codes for CSVGDFREQYF.

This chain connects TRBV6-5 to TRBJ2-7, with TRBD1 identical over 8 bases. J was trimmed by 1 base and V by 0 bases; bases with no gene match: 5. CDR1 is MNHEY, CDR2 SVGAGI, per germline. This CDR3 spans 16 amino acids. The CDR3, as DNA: TGTGCCAGCAGTTACTCGAGCAGGGGGCTGTCCTACGAGCAGTACTTC. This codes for CASSYSSRGLSYEQYF.

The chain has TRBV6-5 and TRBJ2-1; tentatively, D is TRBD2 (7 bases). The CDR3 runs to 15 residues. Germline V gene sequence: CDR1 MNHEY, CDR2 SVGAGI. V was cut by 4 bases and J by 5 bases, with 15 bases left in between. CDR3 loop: CASSLGGGGHNEQFF. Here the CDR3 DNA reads TGTGCCAGCAGTTTGGGAGGCGGGGGCCACAATGAGCAGTTCTTC.

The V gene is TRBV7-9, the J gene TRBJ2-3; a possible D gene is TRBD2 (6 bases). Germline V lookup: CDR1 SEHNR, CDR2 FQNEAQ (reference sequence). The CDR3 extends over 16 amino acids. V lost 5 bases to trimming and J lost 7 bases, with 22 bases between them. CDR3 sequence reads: CASSLQRASLSNTQYF. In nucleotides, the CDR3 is TGTGCCAGCAGCCTTCAGCGGGCTAGCCTCTCTAATACGCAGTATTTT. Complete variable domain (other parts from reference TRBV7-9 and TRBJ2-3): DTGVSQNPRHKITKRGQNVTFRCDPISEHNRLYWYRQTLGQGPEFLTYFQNEAQLEKSRLLSDRFSAERPKGSFSTLEIQRTEQGDSAMYLCASSLQRASLSNTQYFGPGTRLTVL.

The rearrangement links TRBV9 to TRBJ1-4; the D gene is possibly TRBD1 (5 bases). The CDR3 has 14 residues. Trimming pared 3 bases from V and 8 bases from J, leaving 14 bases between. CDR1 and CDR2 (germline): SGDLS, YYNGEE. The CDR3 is CASSAETTGEKLFF. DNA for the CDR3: TGTGCCAGCAGCGCCGAGACCACAGGAGAAAAACTGTTTTTT.

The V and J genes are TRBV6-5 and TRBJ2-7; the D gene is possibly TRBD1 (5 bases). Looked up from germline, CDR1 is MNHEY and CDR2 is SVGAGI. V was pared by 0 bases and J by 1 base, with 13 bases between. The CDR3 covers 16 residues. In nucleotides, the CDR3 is TGTGCCAGCAGTTACTCGGGGCGTCCGTTTTCCTACGAGCAGTACTTC. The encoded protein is CASSYSGRPFSYEQYF.

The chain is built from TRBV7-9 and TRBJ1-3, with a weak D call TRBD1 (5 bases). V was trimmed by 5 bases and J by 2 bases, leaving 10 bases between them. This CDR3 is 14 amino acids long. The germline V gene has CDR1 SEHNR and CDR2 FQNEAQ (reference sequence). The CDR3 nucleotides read TGTGCCAGCAGCCGGGGGACGGCTGGAAACACCATATATTTT. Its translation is CASSRGTAGNTIYF.

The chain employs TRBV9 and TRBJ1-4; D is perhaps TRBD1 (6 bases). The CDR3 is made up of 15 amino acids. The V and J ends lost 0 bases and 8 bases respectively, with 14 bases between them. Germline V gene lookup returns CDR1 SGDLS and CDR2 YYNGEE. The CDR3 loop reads CASSVEGRGAEKLFF. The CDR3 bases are TGTGCCAGCAGCGTAGAGGGCAGGGGTGCAGAAAAACTGTTTTTT.

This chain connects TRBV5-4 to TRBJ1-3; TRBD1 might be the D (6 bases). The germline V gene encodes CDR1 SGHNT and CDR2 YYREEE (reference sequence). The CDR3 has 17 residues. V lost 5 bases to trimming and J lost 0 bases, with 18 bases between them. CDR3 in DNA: TGTGCCAGCAGGCAGACCAGGGGAGCTGACTCTGGAAACACCATATATTTT. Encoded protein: CASRQTRGADSGNTIYF.

CDR3 bases: TGTGCCAGCAGCTTAGGCGCCGCGACCTCTGATTCACCCCTCCACTTT. It translates to CASSLGAATSDSPLHF. The V call is TRBV7-9, the J call TRBJ1-6; D is unclear. Looked up from germline, CDR1 is SEHNR and CDR2 is FQNEAQ (reference sequence). The germline V and J ends were trimmed by 1 base and 8 bases, with 15 bases remaining between them. This CDR3 contains 16 residues. The full variable domain, completed using reference TRBV7-9 and TRBJ1-6, is DTGVSQNPRHKITKRGQNVTFRCDPISEHNRLYWYRQTLGQGPEFLTYFQNEAQLEKSRLLSDRFSAERPKGSFSTLEIQRTEQGDSAMYLCASSLGAATSDSPLHFGNGTRLTVT.

CDR3 nucleotide sequence: TGTGCCAGCATTCGGGACTTGGCCACCGGGGAGCTGTTTTTT. Translation: CASIRDLATGELFF. This chain joins TRBV2 and TRBJ2-2; weak D call: TRBD2 (6 bases). The germline V and J ends were trimmed by 7 bases and 4 bases, with 13 bases remaining between them. CDR3 length: 14 residues. Germline assignment: CDR1 SNHLY and CDR2 FYNNEI.

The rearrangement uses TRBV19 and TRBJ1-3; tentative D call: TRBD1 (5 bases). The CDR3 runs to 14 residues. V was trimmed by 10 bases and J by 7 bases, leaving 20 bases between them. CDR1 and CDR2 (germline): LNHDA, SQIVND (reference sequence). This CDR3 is CATVPGQLSNTIYF. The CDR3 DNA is TGTGCCACAGTTCCCGGACAATTAAGTAACACCATATATTTT.

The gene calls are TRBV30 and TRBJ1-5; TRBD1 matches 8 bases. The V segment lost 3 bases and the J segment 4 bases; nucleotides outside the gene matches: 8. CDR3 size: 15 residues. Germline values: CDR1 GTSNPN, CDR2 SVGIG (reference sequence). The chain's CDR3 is CAWSLDRVFNQPQHF. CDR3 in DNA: TGTGCCTGGAGCCTGGACAGGGTTTTTAATCAGCCCCAGCATTTT.

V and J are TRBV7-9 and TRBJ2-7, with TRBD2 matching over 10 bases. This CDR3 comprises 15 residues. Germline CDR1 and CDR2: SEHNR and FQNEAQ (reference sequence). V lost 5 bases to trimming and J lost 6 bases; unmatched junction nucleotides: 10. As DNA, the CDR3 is TGTGCCAGCAGCAGGCTAGCGGGGGAAACCCGCGAGCAGTACTTC. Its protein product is CASSRLAGETREQYF.